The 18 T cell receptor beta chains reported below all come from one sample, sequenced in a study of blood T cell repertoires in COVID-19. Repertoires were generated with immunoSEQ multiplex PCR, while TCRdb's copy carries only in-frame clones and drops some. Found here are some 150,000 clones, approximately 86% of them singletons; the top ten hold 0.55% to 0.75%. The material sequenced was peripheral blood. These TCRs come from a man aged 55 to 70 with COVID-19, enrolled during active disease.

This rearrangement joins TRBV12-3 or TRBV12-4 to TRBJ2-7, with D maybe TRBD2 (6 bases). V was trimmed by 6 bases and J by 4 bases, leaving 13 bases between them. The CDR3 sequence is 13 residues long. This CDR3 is CASSPGEVYEQYF. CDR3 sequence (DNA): TGTGCCAGCAGCCCGGGGGAGGTGTACGAGCAGTACTTC.

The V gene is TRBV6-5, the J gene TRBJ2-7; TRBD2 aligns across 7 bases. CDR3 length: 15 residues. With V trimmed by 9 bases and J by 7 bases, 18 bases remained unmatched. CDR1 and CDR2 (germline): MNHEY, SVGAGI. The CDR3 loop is CARWYPGRAAGEQYF. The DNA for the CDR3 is TGTGCCAGATGGTACCCCGGCAGGGCAGCGGGGGAGCAGTACTTC.

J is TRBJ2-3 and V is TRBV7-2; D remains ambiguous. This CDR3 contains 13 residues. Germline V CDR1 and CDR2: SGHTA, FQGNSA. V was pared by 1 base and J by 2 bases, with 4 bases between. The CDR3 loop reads CASSLDITDTQYF. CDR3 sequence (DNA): TGTGCCAGCAGCTTAGACATCACAGATACGCAGTATTTT.

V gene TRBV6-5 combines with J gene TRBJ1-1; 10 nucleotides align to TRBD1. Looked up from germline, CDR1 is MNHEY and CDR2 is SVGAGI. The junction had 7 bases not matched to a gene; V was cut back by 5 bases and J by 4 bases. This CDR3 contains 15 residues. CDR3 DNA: TGTGCCAGCAGTAGACAGGGGGCGGGAGGCACTGAAGCTTTCTTT. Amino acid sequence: CASSRQGAGGTEAFF.

The CDR3, as DNA: TGTGCCAGCAAACAGGGGGGAAACATTCAGTACTTC. It encodes CASKQGGNIQYF. The rearrangement uses TRBV7-2 and TRBJ2-4; TRBD1 matches at 8 bases. Germline CDR1 is SGHTA and CDR2 is FQGNSA. CDR3 length: 12 residues. V lost 7 bases and J lost 6; bases outside the gene matches: 2.

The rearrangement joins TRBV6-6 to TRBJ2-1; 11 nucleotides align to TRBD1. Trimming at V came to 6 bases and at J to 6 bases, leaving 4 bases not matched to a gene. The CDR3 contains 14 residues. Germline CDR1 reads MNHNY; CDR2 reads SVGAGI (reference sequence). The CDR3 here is CASRGTGGVNEQFF. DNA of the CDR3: TGTGCCAGCAGGGGGACAGGGGGTGTCAATGAGCAGTTCTTC.

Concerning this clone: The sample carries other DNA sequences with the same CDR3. Written as DNA, the CDR3 is TGTGCCAGCAGTTTGTGGGCCTCTGGGGCCAACGTCCTGACTTTC. The encoded protein is CASSLWASGANVLTF. The V and J genes are TRBV27 and TRBJ2-6; D gene unclear. V shed 3 bases and J shed 0 bases, with 6 bases lying between them. The CDR3 length is 15 residues. The V gene's germline CDR1 is MNHEY and CDR2 SMNVEV (reference sequence).

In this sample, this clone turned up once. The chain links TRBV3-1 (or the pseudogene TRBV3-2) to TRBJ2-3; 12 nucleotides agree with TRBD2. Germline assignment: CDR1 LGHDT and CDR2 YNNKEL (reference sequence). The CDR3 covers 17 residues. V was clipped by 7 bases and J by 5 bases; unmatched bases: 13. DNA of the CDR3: TGTGCCAGCACCGCAACGCTAGCGGGGGGGCGTAGAGATACGCAGTATTTT. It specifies CASTATLAGGRRDTQYF.

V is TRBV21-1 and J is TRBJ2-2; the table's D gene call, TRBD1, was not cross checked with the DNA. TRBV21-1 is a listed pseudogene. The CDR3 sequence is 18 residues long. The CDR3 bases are TGTGCCAGCAGCAAAGCTTGGGACAGGGGGGCGCACACCGGGGAGCTGTTTTTT. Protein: CASSKAWDRGAHTGELFF.

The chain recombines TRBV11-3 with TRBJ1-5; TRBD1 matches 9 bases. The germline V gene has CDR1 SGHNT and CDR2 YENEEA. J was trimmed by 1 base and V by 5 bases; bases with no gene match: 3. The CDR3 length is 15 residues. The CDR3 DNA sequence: TGTGCCAGCAGCCTTGGACAGGGGAGCAATCAGCCCCAGCATTTT. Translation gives CASSLGQGSNQPQHF.

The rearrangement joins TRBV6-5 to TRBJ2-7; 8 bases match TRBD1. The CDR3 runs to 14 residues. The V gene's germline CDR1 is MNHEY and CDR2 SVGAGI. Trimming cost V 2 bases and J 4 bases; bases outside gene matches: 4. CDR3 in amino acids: CASSYGQGTYEQYF. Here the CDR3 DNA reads TGTGCCAGCAGTTACGGACAGGGAACATACGAGCAGTACTTC.

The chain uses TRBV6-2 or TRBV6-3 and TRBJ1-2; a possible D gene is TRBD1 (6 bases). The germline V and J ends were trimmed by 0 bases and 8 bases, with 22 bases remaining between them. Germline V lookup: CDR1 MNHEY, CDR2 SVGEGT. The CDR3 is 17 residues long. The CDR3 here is CASSYSGSVGGRLGYTF. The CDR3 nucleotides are TGTGCCAGCAGTTACTCGGGGTCAGTCGGGGGGCGCCTCGGCTACACCTTC.

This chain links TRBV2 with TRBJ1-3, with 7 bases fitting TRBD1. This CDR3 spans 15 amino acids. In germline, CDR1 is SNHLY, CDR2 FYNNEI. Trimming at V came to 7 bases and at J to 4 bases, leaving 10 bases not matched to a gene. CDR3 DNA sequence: TGTGCCAGCATGGCCAGGGACAGCGCGGGAAACACCATATATTTT. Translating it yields CASMARDSAGNTIYF.

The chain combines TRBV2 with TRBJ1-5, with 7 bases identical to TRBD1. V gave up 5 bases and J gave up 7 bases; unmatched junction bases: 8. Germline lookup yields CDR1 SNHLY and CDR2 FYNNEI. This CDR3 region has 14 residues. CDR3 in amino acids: CASSPDRDYQPQHF. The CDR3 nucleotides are TGTGCCAGCAGTCCTGACAGGGATTACCAGCCCCAGCATTTT.

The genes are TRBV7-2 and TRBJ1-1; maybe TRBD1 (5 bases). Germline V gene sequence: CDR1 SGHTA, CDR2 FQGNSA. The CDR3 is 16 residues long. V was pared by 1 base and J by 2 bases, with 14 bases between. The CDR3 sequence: CASSLGPRASNTEAFF. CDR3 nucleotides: TGTGCCAGCAGCTTAGGACCCAGGGCCAGTAACACTGAAGCTTTCTTT.

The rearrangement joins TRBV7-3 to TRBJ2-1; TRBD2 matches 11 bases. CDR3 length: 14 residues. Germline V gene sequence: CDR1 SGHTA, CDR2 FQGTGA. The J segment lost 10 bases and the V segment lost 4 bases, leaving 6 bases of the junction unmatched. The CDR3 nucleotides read TGTGCCAGCAGCTCCACTAGCGGGAGCGTCGAGCAGTTCTTC. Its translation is CASSSTSGSVEQFF.

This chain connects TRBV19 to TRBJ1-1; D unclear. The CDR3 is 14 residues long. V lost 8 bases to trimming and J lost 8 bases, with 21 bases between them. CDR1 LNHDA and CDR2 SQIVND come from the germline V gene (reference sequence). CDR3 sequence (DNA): TGTGCCAGTGGACCGGGAGTTGCCGGTCGGGAAGCTTTCTTT. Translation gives CASGPGVAGREAFF.

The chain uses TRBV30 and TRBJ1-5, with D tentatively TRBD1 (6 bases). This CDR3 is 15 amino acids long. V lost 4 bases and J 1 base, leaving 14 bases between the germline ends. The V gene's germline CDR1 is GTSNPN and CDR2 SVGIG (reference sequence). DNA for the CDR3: TGTGCCTGGAATCATAGGGGGGGAAGCAATCAGCCCCAGCATTTT. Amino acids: CAWNHRGGSNQPQHF.